The present T cell receptor (beta chain) was sequenced within a study of identical twins listed by TCRdb under 2016. The study in broad terms: The study deep-sequenced TCR alpha and beta repertoires from monozygotic twins, unrelated adults of various ages and cord blood to test whether fetal clonotypes persist. To rule out contamination, the twin experiments were replicated at different times with different library preparation protocols.

What the authors observed across the whole study: Out-of-frame TCR alpha sharing in monozygotic twins was systematically underestimated by recombination models, whereas sharing between unrelated individuals was in agreement with the recombination models. Fewer insertions were carried by abundant cord blood beta clonotypes; a weaker similar trend was observed in young adult naive repertoires, while no such trend was observed in memory repertoires. Compared with coincidental sharing between unrelated individuals, an excess of low generation-probability sequences was observed among out-of-frame TCR alpha sequences shared between twins. A weaker excess of twin sharing was found in beta out-of-frame sequences because the signal-to-noise ratio was lowered by fewer shared sequences. Because the same donors could not be followed over many years, conclusions were based on cross-sectional statistical analysis. Invariant T cells such as MAIT and iNKT could partly confound zero-insertion analyses, although diverse VJ usage argued against such confounding for most clonotypes.

V loses 5 bases, J loses 1 base, and the germline ends lie 12 bases apart. The germline V gene provides CDR1 SGHTA and CDR2 FQGTGA. Taken from cysteine to phenylalanine, the CDR3 has 16 residues. Only the CDR3 part of the read is kept: 48 bases, read in frame from the first base. The protocol used for the library was 5' RACE. Sequencer: Illumina HiSeq 2000. A universal primer binding site was added through template switching, and the final cDNA carried a unique molecular identifier so that TCR cDNA molecules could be counted accurately. Specific primers in the conserved constant-segment region were used to synthesize first-strand cDNA for the TCR alpha and beta chains. Each cDNA library was double barcoded, with a SMART-Mk sample barcode plus Illumina barcodes, to control for contamination. TruSeq adapter sequences along with Illumina sample barcodes were introduced in two successive PCR steps. TCR alpha and beta cDNA libraries were sequenced on the Illumina HiSeq platform with custom primers. The study's processing was this. MiGEC was used to process raw reads and extract unique molecular identifiers, and MiXCR was used to find CDR3 positions. Recombination models were inferred per individual with the repgenHMM and IGoR tools using an EM algorithm. The tcR package in R was used for shared clonotype analysis, with sharing normalized by the product of cloneset sizes. To study raw recombination free of thymic and clonal selection effects, out-of-frame nonproductive sequences were analyzed. In TCRdb, the public reads were trimmed at Q25 with fastp and aligned with MiXCR, with productive beta chains retained. Identical CDR3 proteins give one entry, which carries the most common genes and DNA. These V and J calls derive from TCRdb rather than the authors' analysis. For this sample the table gives 700,000 or so distinct CDR3 sequences, of which around 8.3% were detected only once. Clones ranked in the top ten supply 0.98% of the sample.

Only healthy Caucasian donors were included. The twin cohort comprised three pairs of female monozygotic twins, all aged roughly 18 to 29 years. RNA for TCR libraries was isolated from peripheral blood mononuclear cells. With respect to this clonotype: Its antigen specificity is not known. No quality values exist for individual bases; no much larger clone is one base distant.

The sample also formed part of further work on yellow fever vaccine responses in identical twins. That second report states: According to the authors, in identical twins the way T cells responded to vaccination appeared partly convergent and partly personalized. In identical twins, the study followed T cell clones that responded to the vaccine with precision.

The clonotype comes from a woman younger than 35 in good health. Recombination linked TRBV7-3 to TRBJ2-6, with no confidently assigned D gene. Sequencing was done on a sample of PBMCs. CDR3 region: CASSPTRFSGANVLTF. The nucleotide sequence reads TGTGCCAGCAGCCCGACAAGGTTTTCTGGGGCCAACGTCCTGACTTTC.